The source of this T cell receptor beta chain is a study of cytomegalovirus exposure and HLA in healthy donors. Regarding the study as a whole: Productive status was seen about 87% or about 30% of the time for most TCR beta V segments in an earlier analysis. In a later analysis, parvovirus B19, influenza, CMV and Epstein-Barr virus appeared linked to several top co-occurrence clusters. TCR beta V- and J-gene trimming, according to a later analysis, was linked to a missense DCLRE1C variant.

As for this clone: Its antigen is currently unknown.

This CDR3 spans 12 amino acids. Per germline, CDR1 MNHEY and CDR2 SMNVEV (reference sequence). The V end was cut by 5 bases, the J end by 5 bases, with 10 bases between. This PCR relied on a set of 60 Vbeta primers and 13 Jbeta primers. Using immunoSEQ multiplex PCR, the repertoire was profiled, and TCRdb retains in-frame clones only, with some absent. The table records approximately 270,000 clones, approximately 80% of them present only once. The sample consisted of PBMCs. V usage is TRBV27 and J usage is TRBJ2-7; tentative D call: TRBD1 (6 bases). The TCR sequence derives from a girl between 2 and 10 years old in good health and CMV-seronegative. CDR3 in amino acids: CASSNRVNEQYF. CDR3 nucleotides: TGTGCCAGCAGTAACAGGGTCAACGAGCAGTACTTC.